This T cell receptor (beta chain) appears in the sequencing data of a study of blood T cells in healthy people across ages. Findings and caveats of the study: While age rose, TCR beta diversity per million T cells dropped in a roughly linear way.

V was trimmed by 0 bases and J by 8 bases, leaving 8 bases between them. CDR1 SEHNR and CDR2 FQNEAQ come from the germline V gene (reference sequence). This CDR3 is built from 13 residues. Primers used in a second PCR of roughly 6 to 12 cycles were a sample-barcoded 5' primer and a J-beta primer mix. Using its own MiXCR run on the 5' RACE reads, TCRdb lists one record per CDR3 protein. The sample has roughly 1.9 million distinct CDR3 sequences; roughly two fifths are singletons. Concerning this clonotype: Its antigen remains unidentified.

The genes are TRBV7-9 and TRBJ2-1; D not resolved. The sequence derives from a human donor in good health. Sequencing was carried out using blood. CDR3 protein: CASSLALGYEQFF. The CDR3 DNA reads TGTGCCAGCAGCTTAGCATTGGGCTATGAGCAGTTCTTC.